Each of the 28 T cell receptor beta chains below was sequenced from the same sample in a study of cytomegalovirus exposure and HLA in healthy donors. 60 Vbeta and 13 Jbeta primers were used in PCR. Method: immunoSEQ multiplex PCR; TCRdb's copy keeps in-frame clones and lacks some. Of under 200,000 clones in the sample, 70% to 80% were seen once. Material: PBMCs. The receptors stem from a woman aged 25 to 39 in good health and CMV-seropositive.

The V call is TRBV29-1, the J call TRBJ2-7, with 11 positions matching TRBD2. V lost 1 base and J lost 4; bases outside the gene matches: 9. The CDR3 totals 16 residues. CDR1 is SQVTM and CDR2 is ANQGSEA in the germline V gene. The CDR3, as DNA: TGCAGCGTTGAAGGCACAACTAGCGGGGGCTTTTACGAGCAGTACTTC. This gives the protein CSVEGTTSGGFYEQYF.

The rearrangement uses TRBV9 and TRBJ1-1, with a possible D match to TRBD1 (5 bases). Germline V gene data show CDR1 as SGDLS and CDR2 as YYNGEE. CDR3 length: 14 amino acids. The V and J ends lost 5 bases and 6 bases respectively, with 17 bases between them. The CDR3 sequence is CASSGAGGKAEAFF. The CDR3 coding sequence is TGTGCCAGCAGTGGGGCGGGGGGGAAGGCTGAAGCTTTCTTT.

The chain uses TRBV5-6 and TRBJ2-7; D is perhaps TRBD2 (5 bases). V shed 0 bases and J shed 3 bases, with 7 bases lying between them. Per the germline V gene, CDR1 is SGHDT and CDR2 is YYEEEE. The CDR3 has 13 residues. The CDR3: CASSLGESYEQYF. CDR3 DNA sequence: TGTGCCAGCAGCTTGGGGGAGAGCTACGAGCAGTACTTC.

The chain employs TRBV7-2 and TRBJ2-5; the match to TRBD1 covers 7 bases. This CDR3 comprises 13 residues. V shed 4 bases and J 5 bases; nucleotides not matched to a gene: 4. Per germline, CDR1 SGHTA and CDR2 FQGNSA. In DNA, the CDR3 is TGTGCCAGCAGCTGGTCACAGGGGGAGACCCAGTACTTC. It translates to CASSWSQGETQYF.

The V call is TRBV7-3, the J call TRBJ2-7; TRBD2 matches at 7 bases. CDR1 SGHTA and CDR2 FQGTGA come from the germline V gene. The CDR3 has 15 residues. V lost 2 bases and J lost 5; bases outside the gene matches: 9. DNA for the CDR3: TGTGCCAGCAGCTTAGACAGACGGGAGGTCAACGAGCAGTACTTC. Its protein product is CASSLDRREVNEQYF. Full variable domain (outside the CDR3, taken from reference TRBV7-3 and TRBJ2-7): GAGVSQTPSNKVTEKGKYVELRCDPISGHTALYWYRQSLGQGPEFLIYFQGTGAADDSGLPNDRFFAVRPEGSVSTLKIQRTERGDSAVYLCASSLDRREVNEQYFGPGTRLTVT.

This sequence joins TRBV9 and TRBJ2-5, with D maybe TRBD2 (5 bases). The CDR3 is 14 amino acids. CDR1 and CDR2 (germline): SGDLS, YYNGEE. The V end was cut by 0 bases, the J end by 5 bases, with 11 bases between. In nucleotides, the CDR3 is TGTGCCAGCAGCGTAGGGGCTAGCCGGGAGACCCAGTACTTC. This encodes CASSVGASRETQYF.

V usage is TRBV23-1 and J usage is TRBJ1-2; possible D gene TRBD1, 6 bases. TRBV23-1 counts as an open reading frame of uncertain function. Trimming left V 0 bases short and J 10 bases short, with 24 bases between. This CDR3 region has 17 residues. The CDR3 spells CASSQSYKQGHPMDYTF. The CDR3 coding sequence is TGCGCCAGCAGTCAATCCTACAAACAGGGACATCCTATGGACTACACCTTC.

The chain joins TRBV27 to TRBJ2-2; tentative D call: TRBD1 (5 bases). The germline V gene has CDR1 MNHEY and CDR2 SMNVEV (reference sequence). Trimming stripped 8 bases from V and 4 bases from J, with 14 bases between. CDR3 length equals 14 residues. The CDR3 spells CASVAGYGTGELFF. The CDR3 DNA is TGTGCCAGCGTCGCAGGGTATGGCACCGGGGAGCTGTTTTTT.

The chain recombines TRBV5-1 with TRBJ2-3; TRBD2 agrees at 10 bases. Germline-derived CDR1 and CDR2 are SGHRS and YFSETQ. CDR3 length equals 18 residues. The J segment lost 0 bases and the V segment lost 1 base, leaving 8 bases of the junction unmatched. In DNA form, the CDR3 reads TGCGCCAGCAGCTTGTCGGGCCTAGCGGGGGCTAGCACAGATACGCAGTATTTT. Amino acids: CASSLSGLAGASTDTQYF.

V gene TRBV28 combines with J gene TRBJ2-3; TRBD2 agrees at 9 bases. With 7 bases clipped from V and 4 bases from J, the junction kept 6 bases outside the gene matches. This CDR3 region has 14 residues. CDR1 and CDR2 (germline): MDHEN, SYDVKM. This chain's CDR3 is CASTTSGGADTQYF. The CDR3 DNA is TGTGCCAGCACGACTAGCGGAGGGGCAGATACGCAGTATTTT.

The genes are TRBV7-2 and TRBJ2-7, with 9 nucleotides matching TRBD2. Germline CDR1 SGHTA, CDR2 FQGNSA. The junction had 14 bases not matched to a gene; V was cut back by 2 bases and J by 3 bases. The CDR3 runs 18 residues. The CDR3: CASSLRPGNSGSYYEQYF. The CDR3 nucleotides read TGTGCCAGCAGCTTAAGGCCTGGTAATAGCGGGAGTTACTACGAGCAGTACTTC.

This chain links TRBV28 with TRBJ2-3; weak D call: TRBD1 (5 bases). Germline V gene lookup returns CDR1 MDHEN and CDR2 SYDVKM. The CDR3 is 16 residues long. Trimming took 1 base from V and 3 from J, leaving 14 bases between them. The CDR3 DNA reads as TGTGCCAGCAGTTTATACTTACAGGTCAGGACAGATACGCAGTATTTT. It is translated as CASSLYLQVRTDTQYF. The full variable domain, its missing parts supplied by reference TRBV28 and TRBJ2-3, is DVKVTQSSRYLVKRTGEKVFLECVQDMDHENMFWYRQDPGLGLRLIYFSYDVKMKEKGDIPEGYSVSREKKERFSLILESASTNQTSMYLCASSLYLQVRTDTQYFGPGTRLTVL.

The gene calls are TRBV4-1 and TRBJ1-1; the D is unclear. Germline lookup yields CDR1 MGHRA and CDR2 YSYEKL. The V end was cut by 1 base, the J end by 5 bases, with 8 bases between. This CDR3 spans 13 amino acids. The CDR3 here is CASSQVRLTEAFF. The CDR3 nucleotides read TGCGCCAGCAGCCAAGTAAGACTTACTGAAGCTTTCTTT.

The chain has TRBV28 and TRBJ2-7, with 9 bases fitting TRBD1. This CDR3 spans 13 amino acids. CDR1 and CDR2 from the germline V gene are MDHEN and SYDVKM. The V gene end was trimmed by 4 bases and the J gene end by 10 bases; junction bases not matched to a gene: 8. CDR3 coding DNA: TGTGCCAGCAGTTCGGGGACAGGGCCTCTTCAGTACTTC. As protein: CASSSGTGPLQYF.

For the CDR3, the DNA is TGTGCCAGCAGCTTAGAAAGGGGCTATAGCAATCAGCCCCAGCATTTT. This sequence encodes CASSLERGYSNQPQHF. The rearrangement joins TRBV7-8 to TRBJ1-5; a possible D gene is TRBD1 (5 bases). Germline V CDR1 and CDR2: SGHVS, FQNEAQ. V gave up 1 base and J gave up 0 bases, with 10 bases separating them. This CDR3 has 16 residues.

V and J are TRBV28 and TRBJ2-3; tentatively, D is TRBD1 (5 bases). The CDR3 spans 15 residues. Germline assignment: CDR1 MDHEN and CDR2 SYDVKM. Trimming left V 1 base short and J 3 bases short, with 11 bases between. CDR3 nucleotide sequence: TGTGCCAGCAGTTTATCTGGCCCAGGGACAGATACGCAGTATTTT. Its protein product is CASSLSGPGTDTQYF.

The sample holds a few counts of this clone. The gene calls are TRBV4-2 and TRBJ1-4; 8 bases fit TRBD1. Germline V gene data show CDR1 as LGHNA and CDR2 as YNFKEQ. With V trimmed by 1 base and J by 7 bases, 8 bases remained unmatched. The length of the CDR3 is 16 residues. Here the CDR3 DNA reads TGTGCCAGCAGCCAAGTAGGACAGGGAATAGGTGAAAAACTGTTTTTT. Its translation: CASSQVGQGIGEKLFF.

This chain connects TRBV2 to TRBJ2-7; 10 nucleotides line up with TRBD1. The CDR3 runs to 13 residues. With V trimmed by 6 bases and J by 3 bases, 2 bases remained unmatched. The V gene's germline CDR1 is SNHLY and CDR2 FYNNEI. CDR3 DNA sequence: TGTGCCAGCAGCCGGGACAGGGGCTACGAGCAGTACTTC. As protein: CASSRDRGYEQYF. Combining the CDR3 with reference TRBV2 and TRBJ2-7 gives the whole variable domain EPEVTQTPSHQVTQMGQEVILRCVPISNHLYFYWYRQILGQKVEFLVSFYNNEISEKSEIFDDQFSVERPDGSNFTLKIRSTKLEDSAMYFCASSRDRGYEQYFGPGTRLTVT.

The table lists this clone with a count of one. The rearrangement links TRBV2 to TRBJ2-7; TRBD1 is a possible D gene (5 bases). This CDR3 is built from 15 residues. Germline lookup yields CDR1 SNHLY and CDR2 FYNNEI. Trimming left V 6 bases short and J 0 bases short, with 15 bases between. The CDR3, as DNA: TGTGCCAGCAGAGCCCGAGGACACAACTCCTACGAGCAGTACTTC. Its protein product is CASRARGHNSYEQYF.

Concerning this clone itself: The sample holds other DNA sequences that translate to the same CDR3. This chain links TRBV5-1 with TRBJ2-2, with 7 bases that match TRBD2. Per the germline V gene, CDR1 is SGHRS and CDR2 is YFSETQ. The CDR3 covers 16 residues. With 4 bases clipped from V and 3 bases from J, the junction kept 9 bases outside the gene matches. In DNA form, the CDR3 reads TGCGCCAGCAGCAGGAGAAGCAGCGGGGACACCGGGGAGCTGTTTTTT. It specifies CASSRRSSGDTGELFF.

J is TRBJ2-3 and V is TRBV4-1, with 8 bases fitting TRBD2. CDR1 MGHRA and CDR2 YSYEKL come from the germline V gene. This CDR3 contains 14 residues. With 1 base clipped from V and 6 bases from J, the junction kept 3 bases outside the gene matches. In nucleotides, the CDR3 is TGCGCCAGCAGCCAAGCGGGGGGGCTCGATACGCAGTATTTT. This encodes CASSQAGGLDTQYF.

J is TRBJ1-4 and V is TRBV7-8; no definite D call. The CDR3 is 14 amino acids. Trimming left V 2 bases short and J 8 bases short, with 12 bases between. Germline CDR1 is SGHVS and CDR2 is FQNEAQ. CDR3 loop: CASSLHQEDEKLFF. The CDR3 DNA is TGTGCCAGCAGCTTACACCAGGAGGACGAAAAACTGTTTTTT.

The chain is built from TRBV4-1 and TRBJ2-3; possible D gene TRBD2, 5 bases. The germline V and J ends were trimmed by 0 bases and 5 bases, with 24 bases remaining between them. The germline V gene has CDR1 MGHRA and CDR2 YSYEKL. The length of the CDR3 is 19 residues. CDR3 DNA sequence: TGCGCCAGCAGCCAAGATCAGATCGGAGCTCGAGGGATAAGAGATACGCAGTATTTT. Translation gives CASSQDQIGARGIRDTQYF.

This chain links TRBV20-1 with TRBJ2-1; D is ambiguous. The CDR3 contains 11 residues. Trimming took 5 bases from V and 7 from J, leaving 9 bases between them. The germline gives CDR1 DFQATT, CDR2 SNEGSKA (reference sequence). The CDR3 sequence is CSADTWNEQFF. The CDR3 nucleotides read TGCAGTGCTGATACTTGGAATGAGCAGTTCTTC.

This sequence joins TRBV27 and TRBJ2-2; 14 bases line up with TRBD2. Germline CDR1 and CDR2: MNHEY and SMNVEV (reference sequence). The CDR3 runs 20 residues. V dropped 5 bases and J dropped 2; count of bases not matched to a gene: 13. The chain's CDR3 is CASSTTARLAGGPNTGELFF. The CDR3 DNA sequence: TGTGCCAGCAGTACGACTGCCCGACTAGCGGGAGGGCCCAACACCGGGGAGCTGTTTTTT.

The CDR3 loop reads CAWSGEGDYGYTF. The CDR3 DNA reads TGTGCCTGGAGTGGGGAAGGGGACTATGGCTACACCTTC. J is TRBJ1-2 and V is TRBV30; D possibly corresponds to TRBD1 (5 bases). Per the germline V gene, CDR1 is GTSNPN and CDR2 is SVGIG (reference sequence). With 1 base removed from V and 3 bases from J, the gap between germline ends came to 9 bases. The CDR3 consists of 13 residues.

The chain carries TRBV11-1 and TRBJ2-3; no clear D. CDR3 length equals 15 residues. The V end lost 1 base, the J end lost 0 bases, and 8 bases lay between the germline ends. CDR1 is SGHAT and CDR2 is FQDESV in the germline V gene (reference sequence). CDR3 in amino acids: CASSLDTSSTDTQYF. The CDR3 nucleotides read TGTGCCAGCAGCTTAGACACCTCTAGCACAGATACGCAGTATTTT. Combining the CDR3 with reference TRBV11-1 and TRBJ2-3 gives the whole variable domain EAEVAQSPRYKITEKSQAVAFWCDPISGHATLYWYRQILGQGPELLVQFQDESVVDDSQLPKDRFSAERLKGVDSTLKIQPAELGDSAMYLCASSLDTSSTDTQYFGPGTRLTVL.

This clone was picked up a small number of times. This sequence joins TRBV5-1 and TRBJ1-5, with 8 nucleotides matching TRBD1. V was clipped by 0 bases and J by 6 bases; unmatched bases: 5. The CDR3 is 15 residues long. CDR1 and CDR2 from the germline V gene are SGHRS and YFSETQ. CDR3 sequence reads: CASSLGGQVGQPQHF. As DNA, the CDR3 is TGCGCCAGCAGCTTGGGGGGACAGGTAGGTCAGCCCCAGCATTTT.